This entry describes one T cell receptor (beta chain). Its target is unknown. This sample was included in a study of cytomegalovirus exposure and HLA in healthy donors. Points from the study as a whole: Within a later analysis, the majority of CMV-associated TCR beta chains appeared HLA-restricted. A later analysis appeared to link common viral pathogens to several of the most significant clusters. Analyzed later, association rates of TCRs varied across HLA loci, with DRB1 most and HLA-C fewest.

Per germline, CDR1 SEHNR and CDR2 FQNEAQ (reference sequence). This CDR3 has 14 amino acids. Trimming cost V 5 bases and J 5 bases; bases outside gene matches: 7. It was with 60 Vbeta and 13 Jbeta primers that the PCR ran. Here immunoSEQ multiplex PCR was the method, and the copy in TCRdb shows in-frame clones only, minus some. The sample lists about 120,000 clones, roughly 60% occurring once. The genes are TRBV7-9 and TRBJ2-3; 7 nucleotides agree with TRBD2. Specimen: PBMCs. The TCR was taken from a man aged 40-50 years in good health and CMV-seropositive. DNA for the CDR3: TGTGCCAGCAGCCGCGGACTAGATATAGATACGCAGTATTTT. Translated: CASSRGLDIDTQYF. The full variable domain, with the rest looked up from reference TRBV7-9 and TRBJ2-3, is DTGVSQNPRHKITKRGQNVTFRCDPISEHNRLYWYRQTLGQGPEFLTYFQNEAQLEKSRLLSDRFSAERPKGSFSTLEIQRTEQGDSAMYLCASSRGLDIDTQYFGPGTRLTVL.